The 31 T cell receptor beta chains below all came from one sample that was sequenced in a study of blood T cell repertoires in COVID-19. Sequencing used immunoSEQ multiplex PCR; TCRdb keeps in-frame clones, though not all of them. The sample holds approximately 250,000 clones, about 90% seen once. Sequences were obtained from PBMCs or T cells enriched from blood (not recorded which). These receptors all stem from a woman aged 40 to 55 who had been exposed to COVID-19.

The V and J genes are TRBV28 and TRBJ1-5, with 9 bases matching TRBD1. The CDR3 runs to 15 residues. With V trimmed by 6 bases and J by 5 bases, 8 bases remained unmatched. Per germline, CDR1 MDHEN and CDR2 SYDVKM. For the CDR3, the DNA is TGTGCCAGCAGCTCGACAGGGGGGACCCATCAGCCCCAGCATTTT. This encodes CASSSTGGTHQPQHF.

The chain is built from TRBV3-1 (or the pseudogene TRBV3-2) and TRBJ2-5; 8 bases map to TRBD1. The germline V gene encodes CDR1 LGHDT and CDR2 YNNKEL (reference sequence). This CDR3 comprises 15 residues. V lost 1 base, J lost 4 bases, and 5 bases stayed unmatched. The CDR3 is CASSQGVRGRETQYF. Written as DNA, the CDR3 is TGTGCCAGCAGCCAAGGGGTCAGGGGGCGAGAGACCCAGTACTTC.

This clone was picked up one time. The V call is TRBV6-5, the J call TRBJ1-2; 9 positions match TRBD1. After removal of 6 bases from V and 4 bases from J, the junction contained 3 bases not matched to a gene. This CDR3 has 13 residues. CDR1 and CDR2 from the germline V gene are MNHEY and SVGAGI. In DNA, the CDR3 is TGTGCCAGCAGATCGACAGGGGGCTATGGCTACACCTTC. It translates to CASRSTGGYGYTF.

This chain links TRBV5-4 with TRBJ2-2, with 15 bases aligning to TRBD2. After removal of 3 bases from V and 4 bases from J, the junction contained 7 bases not matched to a gene. This CDR3 has 18 amino acids. Germline CDR1 is SGHNT and CDR2 is YYREEE (reference sequence). CDR3 loop: CASSSGLAGGLTTGELFF. CDR3 nucleotides: TGTGCCAGCAGCTCTGGACTAGCGGGGGGGTTGACCACCGGGGAGCTGTTTTTT.

The rearrangement links TRBV7-2 to TRBJ2-7; 8 bases line up with TRBD2. This CDR3 has 14 amino acids. The ends lost 6 bases at V and 0 bases at J; junction bases unmatched: 4. Per the germline V gene, CDR1 is SGHTA and CDR2 is FQGNSA. The CDR3 reads CASRSGGGSYEQYF. CDR3 in DNA: TGTGCCAGCAGATCGGGGGGGGGCTCCTACGAGCAGTACTTC.

The rearrangement uses TRBV28 and TRBJ1-5; D gene uncertain. CDR1 is MDHEN, CDR2 SYDVKM, per germline. There are 16 residues in the CDR3. V lost 5 bases and J lost 0, with 14 bases in between. Here the CDR3 DNA reads TGTGCCAGCAGTCCCTACTCAGGTGGTAGCAATCAGCCCCAGCATTTT. This sequence encodes CASSPYSGGSNQPQHF.

This clone was observed once. The chain joins TRBV6-6 to TRBJ2-5, with 12 bases lining up with TRBD2. Germline CDR1 and CDR2: MNHNY and SVGAGI (reference sequence). J was trimmed by 3 bases and V by 4 bases; bases with no gene match: 3. The CDR3 is 15 amino acids. The CDR3 reads CASSFRTSGKETQYF. The CDR3 DNA sequence: TGTGCCAGCAGTTTCCGGACTAGCGGGAAAGAGACCCAGTACTTC.

This clone was seen a handful of times. The chain joins TRBV6-2 or TRBV6-3 to TRBJ1-1, with 8 bases that match TRBD1. CDR1 and CDR2 from the germline V gene are MNHEY and SVGEGT. The CDR3 consists of 15 residues. With 6 bases clipped from V and 1 base from J, the junction kept 7 bases outside the gene matches. DNA of the CDR3: TGTGCCAGCAGCTCGCACAGGGGGAAGAACACTGAAGCTTTCTTT. Encoded protein: CASSSHRGKNTEAFF.

The chain carries TRBV9 and TRBJ2-2; TRBD1 might be the D (6 bases). V lost 0 bases and J 5 bases, leaving 8 bases between the germline ends. CDR1 and CDR2 (germline): SGDLS, YYNGEE. CDR3 size: 14 residues. CDR3 DNA: TGTGCCAGCAGCGTAGACCAGGGGACCGGGGAGCTGTTTTTT. Residues: CASSVDQGTGELFF.

Here the CDR3 reads CASRKQGTGGREQYF. In DNA form, the CDR3 reads TGTGCCAGCAGAAAACAAGGGACAGGGGGAAGGGAGCAGTACTTC. The chain joins TRBV28 to TRBJ2-7, with 11 positions matching TRBD1. The CDR3 is 15 amino acids. Germline assignment: CDR1 MDHEN and CDR2 SYDVKM. Trimming cost V 6 bases and J 7 bases; bases outside gene matches: 11.

This clone showed up just a few times. Other DNA sequences in this specimen translate into the identical CDR3. The gene calls are TRBV6-5 and TRBJ1-6; a weak D match, TRBD1 (5 bases). In germline, CDR1 is MNHEY, CDR2 SVGAGI. This CDR3 has 14 residues. V was cut by 6 bases and J by 4 bases, with 10 bases left in between. Here the CDR3 DNA reads TGTGCCAGCAGCGCGGGACCGTATAATTCACCCCTCCACTTT. It codes for CASSAGPYNSPLHF.

The V gene is TRBV5-6, the J gene TRBJ2-5; TRBD1 agrees at 11 bases. In germline, CDR1 is SGHDT, CDR2 YYEEEE. Losses at the gene ends were 3 bases for V and 5 bases for J; bases not matched to a gene: 3. The CDR3 extends over 14 amino acids. The CDR3 reads CASSSGQGVETQYF. The CDR3 nucleotides are TGTGCCAGCAGCTCGGGACAGGGGGTGGAGACCCAGTACTTC.

This clone was detected only a few times. The chain combines TRBV6-5 with TRBJ1-2; 7 nucleotides match TRBD1. Per the germline V gene, CDR1 is MNHEY and CDR2 is SVGAGI. This CDR3 is built from 13 residues. V was pared by 8 bases and J by 1 base, with 4 bases of the junction left unmatched. Here the CDR3 DNA reads TGTGCCAGCCGGGACAGCGGTAACTATGGCTACACCTTC. Protein: CASRDSGNYGYTF.

The genes are TRBV18 and TRBJ1-1; possibly TRBD1 for D (6 bases). This CDR3 spans 13 amino acids. Germline V gene data show CDR1 as KGHSH and CDR2 as LQKENI. Trimming pared 8 bases from V and 4 bases from J, leaving 14 bases between. The CDR3 protein is CASAETGITEAFF. The DNA of the CDR3 is TGTGCCAGCGCCGAAACAGGGATCACTGAAGCTTTCTTT.

This chain links TRBV5-4 with TRBJ2-3, with 9 bases lining up with TRBD1. J gave up 6 bases and V 4 bases, and 6 bases lay outside the gene matches. Germline CDR1 and CDR2: SGHNT and YYREEE (reference sequence). This CDR3 has 14 amino acids. CDR3 coding DNA: TGTGCCAGCAGCCGTACAGGGGGCGACGATACGCAGTATTTT. Protein sequence: CASSRTGGDDTQYF.

The chain uses TRBV3-1 (or the pseudogene TRBV3-2) and TRBJ1-6; 7 positions match TRBD1. The junction had 3 bases not matched to a gene; V was cut back by 2 bases and J by 8 bases. Germline V CDR1 and CDR2: LGHDT, YNNKEL (reference sequence). The CDR3 sequence is 14 residues long. The CDR3 coding sequence is TGTGCCAGCAGCCAAAGGCAGGGGGATTCACCCCTCCACTTT. Translation gives CASSQRQGDSPLHF.

The V gene is TRBV18, the J gene TRBJ2-3; 14 bases map to TRBD2. The length of the CDR3 is 16 residues. The V gene's germline CDR1 is KGHSH and CDR2 LQKENI. V lost 2 bases to trimming and J lost 4 bases; unmatched junction nucleotides: 2. CDR3 sequence reads: CASSPGTSGGSDTQYF. In DNA, the CDR3 is TGTGCCAGCTCACCAGGGACTAGCGGGGGTTCAGATACGCAGTATTTT.

This clone appeared once. V usage is TRBV6-5 and J usage is TRBJ1-5, with D perhaps TRBD1 (6 bases). The CDR3 extends over 15 amino acids. Germline CDR1 is MNHEY and CDR2 is SVGAGI. The V and J ends lost 0 bases and 5 bases respectively, with 11 bases between them. CDR3: CASSYSRGAYQPQHF. The CDR3 coding sequence is TGTGCCAGCAGTTACTCACGGGGGGCCTATCAGCCCCAGCATTTT.

This chain links TRBV3-1 (or the pseudogene TRBV3-2) with TRBJ2-5; 8 nucleotides agree with TRBD1. The CDR3 is 13 residues long. The V segment lost 7 bases and the J segment 5 bases; nucleotides outside the gene matches: 6. Looked up from germline, CDR1 is LGHDT and CDR2 is YNNKEL (reference sequence). This CDR3 is CASTLQGGETQYF. The DNA for the CDR3 is TGTGCCAGCACCCTACAGGGGGGTGAGACCCAGTACTTC.

The chain uses TRBV5-1 and TRBJ1-4; tentative D call: TRBD1 (6 bases). V was cut by 0 bases and J by 5 bases, with 14 bases left in between. Germline V gene lookup returns CDR1 SGHRS and CDR2 YFSETQ. This CDR3 is built from 16 residues. The CDR3 DNA sequence: TGCGCCAGCAGCTTGGGAGACAGGCCTGAAAATGAAAAACTGTTTTTT. Residues: CASSLGDRPENEKLFF.

The rearrangement links TRBV6-2 or TRBV6-3 to TRBJ1-4, with TRBD1 matching over 7 bases. Germline-derived CDR1 and CDR2 are MNHEY and SVGEGT. After removal of 2 bases from V and 12 bases from J, the junction contained 9 bases not matched to a gene. The CDR3 is 14 residues long. CDR3 in amino acids: CASSYAGGAVELFF. The CDR3 DNA reads as TGTGCCAGCAGTTACGCAGGGGGTGCCGTTGAACTGTTTTTT.

The J gene is TRBJ1-5, the V gene TRBV15, with D perhaps matching TRBD1 (6 bases). V was cut by 0 bases and J by 4 bases, with 16 bases left in between. From germline, CDR1 is LNHNV and CDR2 YYDKDF (reference sequence). This CDR3 is built from 17 residues. CDR3 region: CATSRDHPGALNQPQHF. CDR3 DNA: TGTGCCACCAGCAGAGATCACCCAGGGGCCCTAAATCAGCCCCAGCATTTT.

In the case of this clone: Its ends do not fully match the called genes, so a read error is possible. The chain is built from TRBV5-1 and TRBJ1-6; weak D call: TRBD1 (5 bases). The CDR3 sequence is 16 residues long. Germline V gene data show CDR1 as SGHRS and CDR2 as YFSETQ. Written as DNA, the CDR3 is TGTGCCAGCAGCGAGACCCTCAGGGTGTATTATTCACCCCTCCACTTT. This encodes CASSETLRVYYSPLHF.

This clone was seen more than once but under ten times. The chain employs TRBV20-1 and TRBJ2-1; D might be TRBD1 (5 bases). CDR3 length: 10 amino acids. Germline lookup yields CDR1 DFQATT and CDR2 SNEGSKA (reference sequence). The germline V and J ends were trimmed by 5 bases and 6 bases, with 5 bases remaining between them. The CDR3 bases are TGCAGTGCTGACAGCAATGAGCAGTTCTTC. This encodes CSADSNEQFF.

V gene TRBV29-1 combines with J gene TRBJ2-3; 7 bases fit TRBD1. With 0 bases clipped from V and 7 bases from J, the junction kept 7 bases outside the gene matches. CDR3 length: 14 residues. Germline V gene data show CDR1 as SQVTM and CDR2 as ANQGSEA. This CDR3 is CSVEDTWTGHTQYF. The CDR3 nucleotides read TGCAGCGTTGAAGATACATGGACAGGTCATACGCAGTATTTT.

This CDR3 is CASSRTGGAGQETQYF. CDR3 DNA: TGCGCCAGCAGTCGAACAGGGGGCGCGGGTCAAGAGACCCAGTACTTC. This chain links TRBV5-1 with TRBJ2-5; 9 nucleotides align to TRBD1. The junction had 10 bases not matched to a gene; V was cut back by 5 bases and J by 2 bases. Germline values: CDR1 SGHRS, CDR2 YFSETQ. This CDR3 comprises 16 residues.

The chain recombines TRBV7-8 with TRBJ2-1; possibly TRBD2 for D (6 bases). CDR1 is SGHVS, CDR2 FQNEAQ, per germline. Trimming removed 0 bases from V and 7 bases from J, with 16 bases in between. The CDR3 runs 16 residues. The CDR3 sequence: CASSLAGGKRGNEQFF. As DNA, the CDR3 is TGTGCCAGCAGCTTAGCGGGAGGTAAAAGAGGTAATGAGCAGTTCTTC.

This chain links TRBV5-1 with TRBJ2-3; tentatively, D is TRBD2 (6 bases). Germline V gene lookup returns CDR1 SGHRS and CDR2 YFSETQ. The germline V and J ends were trimmed by 3 bases and 0 bases, with 14 bases remaining between them. This CDR3 contains 16 residues. DNA of the CDR3: TGCGCCAGCAGCTCCTTAGCGGCAACTAGCACAGATACGCAGTATTTT. Translating gives CASSSLAATSTDTQYF.

The chain is built from TRBV27 and TRBJ2-1; TRBD2 matches at 7 bases. J gave up 9 bases and V 4 bases, and 6 bases lay outside the gene matches. The CDR3 spans 13 residues. Germline V gene sequence: CDR1 MNHEY, CDR2 SMNVEV (reference sequence). DNA of the CDR3: TGTGCCAGCAGTTGGGGGGGGTTCAGTGAGCAGTTCTTC. Amino acid sequence: CASSWGGFSEQFF.

The V gene is TRBV27, the J gene TRBJ1-5; 10 bases line up with TRBD1. This CDR3 has 17 residues. The V segment lost 4 bases and the J segment 4 bases; nucleotides outside the gene matches: 10. Germline-derived CDR1 and CDR2 are MNHEY and SMNVEV (reference sequence). CDR3 nucleotide sequence: TGTGCCAGCAGTTCATCCCCCAGACAGGGGGCGAATCAGCCCCAGCATTTT. It yields the protein CASSSSPRQGANQPQHF.

This rearrangement joins TRBV28 to TRBJ1-2, with D maybe TRBD1 (6 bases). Germline CDR1 and CDR2: MDHEN and SYDVKM. Deletions cut 6 bases from V and 3 bases from J, with 23 bases between. The CDR3 is 17 amino acids. In DNA form, the CDR3 reads TGTGCCAGCAGACCTCCCTGGACAGCCAACACCCACTATGGCTACACCTTC. Its translation is CASRPPWTANTHYGYTF.